The 13 T cell receptor beta chains below were found in one sample sequenced in a study of blood T cell repertoires in COVID-19. The protocol was immunoSEQ multiplex PCR, while the TCRdb copy is restricted to in-frame clones and leaves out a portion. This sample has 150,000 to 160,000 clones, with about 83% found just once. The sample taken for sequencing was peripheral blood. The origin of the receptors is a woman aged 60 to 75 with COVID-19, enrolled during active disease.

The chain recombines TRBV5-1 with TRBJ1-4, with 9 nucleotides matching TRBD1. The CDR3 extends over 15 amino acids. The V gene's germline CDR1 is SGHRS and CDR2 YFSETQ. Germline trimming cut 3 bases from V and 3 bases from J; bases unmatched to any gene: 3. For the CDR3, the DNA is TGCGCCAGCAGCTGGGGACAGGGCTCTAATGAAAAACTGTTTTTT. Encoded protein: CASSWGQGSNEKLFF.

The rearrangement links TRBV27 to TRBJ2-2; D is unresolved. CDR1 is MNHEY, CDR2 SMNVEV, per germline (reference sequence). Trimming removed 3 bases from V and 0 bases from J, with 5 bases in between. The CDR3 runs to 14 residues. The CDR3 bases are TGTGCCAGCAGTTTGGCCCCGAACACCGGGGAGCTGTTTTTT. Its translation: CASSLAPNTGELFF.

The count of this clone is one. The chain is built from TRBV3-1 (or the pseudogene TRBV3-2) and TRBJ2-2; a possible D gene is TRBD1 (6 bases). There are 16 residues in the CDR3. Germline V CDR1 and CDR2: LGHDT, YNNKEL (reference sequence). The V end was cut by 3 bases, the J end by 1 base, with 12 bases between. CDR3 bases: TGTGCCAGCAGCCACTACAGGGAGAGGAACACCGGGGAGCTGTTTTTT. Residues: CASSHYRERNTGELFF.

The chain uses TRBV7-8 and TRBJ1-2; possible D gene TRBD1, 5 bases. Trimming took 6 bases from V and 8 from J, leaving 22 bases between them. In germline, CDR1 is SGHVS, CDR2 FQNEAQ. This CDR3 has 15 amino acids. The CDR3 nucleotides read TGTGCCAGCAGTCCCCAAGGGTTCGGGACTAGGGGCTACACCTTC. Protein product: CASSPQGFGTRGYTF.

The V call is TRBV7-9, the J call TRBJ2-1, with 13 bases lining up with TRBD2. Trimming at V came to 5 bases and at J to 7 bases, leaving 8 bases not matched to a gene. Germline CDR1 and CDR2: SEHNR and FQNEAQ (reference sequence). The CDR3 has 16 amino acids. The CDR3 nucleotides read TGTGCCAGCAGCCCCCCGACTAGCGGGAGGCTTAATGAGCAGTTCTTC. Translated, it gives CASSPPTSGRLNEQFF.

The J gene is TRBJ1-2, the V gene TRBV19, with TRBD1 matching 8 bases. The CDR3 extends over 16 amino acids. V shed 5 bases and J 4 bases; nucleotides not matched to a gene: 12. CDR1 is LNHDA and CDR2 is SQIVND in the germline V gene (reference sequence). CDR3 bases: TGTGCCAGTAGTCCCCGGACAGGGACCCCCCTCTATGGCTACACCTTC. Its translation: CASSPRTGTPLYGYTF.

The genes are TRBV14 and TRBJ1-1, with TRBD1 identical over 8 bases. In germline, CDR1 is SGHDN, CDR2 FVKESK. The CDR3 is 14 amino acids. J gave up 5 bases and V 4 bases, and 6 bases lay outside the gene matches. CDR3 nucleotide sequence: TGTGCCAGCAGCCCCTGGACAGGGAGGACTGAAGCTTTCTTT. As protein: CASSPWTGRTEAFF.

The chain carries TRBV5-6 and TRBJ1-4; D is possibly TRBD1 (5 bases). The CDR3 is 15 residues long. CDR1 SGHDT and CDR2 YYEEEE come from the germline V gene. V was shortened by 1 base and J by 8 bases, with 15 bases between the two germline ends. The CDR3 DNA follows: TGTGCCAGCAGCTTGTATGAGACAGTTTGGGAAAAACTGTTTTTT. It encodes CASSLYETVWEKLFF.

The V gene is TRBV10-3, the J gene TRBJ1-5; 9 bases agree with TRBD1. The ends lost 6 bases at V and 6 bases at J; junction bases unmatched: 6. CDR1 is ENHRY and CDR2 is SYGVKD in the germline V gene. The CDR3 spans 14 residues. The CDR3 bases are TGTGCCATCAGCGTACAGGGGGCTGGTCAGCCCCAGCATTTT. Translation: CAISVQGAGQPQHF.

V gene TRBV3-1 (or the pseudogene TRBV3-2) combines with J gene TRBJ1-2; 8 bases agree with TRBD1. CDR1 and CDR2 from the germline V gene are LGHDT and YNNKEL (reference sequence). This CDR3 spans 15 amino acids. V gave up 1 base and J gave up 2 bases; unmatched junction bases: 3. The CDR3 sequence is CASSQGQGKNYGYTF. The CDR3, as DNA: TGTGCCAGCAGCCAAGGACAGGGGAAAAACTATGGCTACACCTTC.

The rearrangement uses TRBV12-3 or TRBV12-4 and TRBJ1-1; no firm D call. The CDR3 loop spans 13 amino acids. V dropped 4 bases and J dropped 1 base, with 7 bases sitting between them. CDR3 nucleotide sequence: TGTGCCAGCAGTTCGTTCGGGAACACTGAAGCTTTCTTT. Translation: CASSSFGNTEAFF.

The rearrangement joins TRBV30 to TRBJ1-5, with 7 bases lining up with TRBD1. The junction had 4 bases not matched to a gene; V was cut back by 5 bases and J by 3 bases. The CDR3 totals 13 residues. The V gene's germline CDR1 is GTSNPN and CDR2 SVGIG (reference sequence). In nucleotides, the CDR3 is TGTGCCTGGCAAGGGACAGTCAATCAGCCCCAGCATTTT. This encodes CAWQGTVNQPQHF.

Only a few counts were recorded for this clone. The chain combines TRBV6-1 with TRBJ2-2; 8 bases agree with TRBD1. Per germline, CDR1 MNHNS and CDR2 SASEGT. This CDR3 region has 15 residues. V dropped 3 bases and J dropped 5; count of bases not matched to a gene: 5. CDR3 region: CASSDGQGWTGELFF. Here the CDR3 DNA reads TGTGCCAGCAGTGATGGACAGGGTTGGACCGGGGAGCTGTTTTTT.